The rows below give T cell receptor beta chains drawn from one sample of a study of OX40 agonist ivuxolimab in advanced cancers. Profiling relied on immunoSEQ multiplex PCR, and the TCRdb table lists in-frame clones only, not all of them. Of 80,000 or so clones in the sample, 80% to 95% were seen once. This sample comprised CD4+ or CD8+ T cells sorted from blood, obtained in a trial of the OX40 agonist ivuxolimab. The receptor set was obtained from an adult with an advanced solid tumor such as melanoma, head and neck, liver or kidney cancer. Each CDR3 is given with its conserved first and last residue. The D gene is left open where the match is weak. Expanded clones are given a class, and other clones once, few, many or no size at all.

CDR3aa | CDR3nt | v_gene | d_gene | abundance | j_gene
CASSLGKGSAQSPLHF | TGTGCCAGCAGCTTAGGGAAAGGGAGTGCCCAATCACCCCTCCACTTT | TRBV11-2 | - | - | TRBJ1-6
CASSEWKPPGETQYF | TGTGCCAGCAGTGAATGGAAGCCCCCCGGGGAGACCCAGTACTTC | TRBV25-1 | - | - | TRBJ2-5
CASSSDRAPTNEKLFF | TGTGCCAGCAGTAGCGACAGGGCCCCAACTAATGAAAAACTGTTTTTT | TRBV28 | TRBD1 | - | TRBJ1-4
CASRPRGGIETQYF | TGTGCCAGTAGACCCAGGGGAGGCATAGAGACCCAGTACTTC | TRBV19 | - | once | TRBJ2-5
CASSRSQGQGIGEQFF | TGTGCCAGCAGCCGCAGTCAGGGACAGGGGATAGGTGAGCAGTTCTTC | TRBV4-2 | TRBD1 | - | TRBJ2-1
CASSANRGRTQYF | TGTGCCAGCAGTGCCAACAGGGGACGGACGCAGTATTTT | TRBV6-6 | TRBD1 | - | TRBJ2-3
CASSPQNTYGYTF | TGTGCCAGCAGCCCGCAAAACACCTATGGCTACACCTTC | TRBV7-9 | - | - | TRBJ1-2
CASSDRLIQETQYF | TGTGCCAGCAGTGACCGACTGATCCAAGAGACCCAGTACTTC | TRBV25-1 | - | - | TRBJ2-5
CASRSQGPEAFF | TGTGCCAGCAGATCTCAGGGCCCTGAAGCTTTCTTT | TRBV28 | - | - | TRBJ1-1
CAISDGVGGYTF | TGTGCCATCAGTGATGGGGTGGGTGGCTACACCTTC | TRBV10-3 | - | - | TRBJ1-2
CASRSGQGLGEKLFF | TGCGCCAGCAGAAGCGGACAGGGATTAGGTGAAAAACTGTTTTTT | TRBV5-1 | TRBD1 | - | TRBJ1-4
CASTTRGPYEQYF | TGTGCCAGCACGACCCGGGGCCCCTACGAGCAGTACTTC | TRBV2 | - | - | TRBJ2-7
CASSSQGPLDIQYF | TGCGCCAGCAGCTCACAGGGCCCCCTAGACATTCAGTACTTC | TRBV5-1 | - | - | TRBJ2-4
CASSTGTNFYNEQFF | TGTGCCAGCAGCACCGGGACTAACTTCTACAATGAGCAGTTCTTC | TRBV5-4 | TRBD2 | - | TRBJ2-1
CASSLVPGFTDTQYF | TGTGCCAGCAGCTTAGTCCCAGGGTTCACAGATACGCAGTATTTT | TRBV7-2 | - | - | TRBJ2-3
CASSPETGVHGNTIYF | TGTGCCAGCAGCCCGGAGACAGGGGTTCATGGAAACACCATATATTTT | TRBV11-3 | TRBD1 | - | TRBJ1-3
CASSVDYTGDYGYTF | TGTGCCAGCAGCGTAGACTATACAGGGGACTATGGCTACACCTTC | TRBV9 | TRBD1 | once | TRBJ1-2
CASSGGISYEQYF | TGTGCCAGTAGCGGGGGGATCTCCTACGAGCAGTACTTC | TRBV19 | TRBD2 | few | TRBJ2-7
CASSPKGRGSNQPQHF | TGTGCCAGCAGCCCTAAGGGCAGGGGGAGCAATCAGCCCCAGCATTTT | TRBV27 | TRBD1 | - | TRBJ1-5
CASSRSDRGSSGYTF | TGTGCCAGCAGCAGGTCGGACAGGGGCTCGTCTGGCTACACCTTC | TRBV5-6 | TRBD1 | - | TRBJ1-2
CASSFEREGTQYF | TGTGCCAGCAGCTTCGAGCGGGAGGGGACCCAGTACTTC | TRBV7-8 | TRBD2 | - | TRBJ2-5
CASSLQAGSGQSRGYTF | TGTGCCAGCAGCTTACAAGCGGGATCCGGGCAGTCTCGGGGCTACACCTTC | TRBV11-2 | - | - | TRBJ1-2
CASSLGARRYQETQYF | TGCGCCAGCAGCTTAGGGGCGCGGCGGTACCAAGAGACCCAGTACTTC | TRBV5-1 | - | few | TRBJ2-5